This is a list of T cell receptor beta chains from one sample in a study of CD8 T cells in ankylosing spondylitis. TCRdb recomputed calls from the 5' RACE reads with MiXCR, one row per CDR3 protein. The sample has more than 500,000 distinct CDR3 sequences, roughly 5.3% seen once. Sequencing input: blood, either unsorted or a sorted T cell fraction (not recorded which). The origin of the receptors is a male donor with ankylosing spondylitis. Both conserved end residues are part of each CDR3. The order of the fields is clone size, J gene, V gene, D gene, CDR3 DNA, CDR3 protein. A D gene is named only where the DNA matches it firmly. The size of a clone is reported for some rows only, either as once, few or many, or as a class for expanded clones.

clone size: many
J gene: TRBJ1-4
V gene: TRBV5-1
D gene: -
CDR3 DNA: TGCGCCAGCAGCTTGGACGCGGGGGCGGAAAAACTGTTTTTT
CDR3 protein: CASSLDAGAEKLFF

clone size: many
J gene: TRBJ1-5
V gene: TRBV28
D gene: -
CDR3 DNA: TGTGCCAGCGGGGGGCATAATCAGCCCCAGCATTTT
CDR3 protein: CASGGHNQPQHF

clone size: many
J gene: TRBJ1-3
V gene: TRBV6-5
D gene: -
CDR3 DNA: TGTGCCAGCAGTTCCCCACCGGGCCCCGCGGATTTT
CDR3 protein: CASSSPPGPADF

clone size: few
J gene: TRBJ2-7
V gene: TRBV3-1
D gene: -
CDR3 DNA: TGTGCCAGCAGCATCATGGGGTGGACACCCAGCTACGAGCAGTACTTC
CDR3 protein: CASSIMGWTPSYEQYF

clone size: many
J gene: TRBJ2-3
V gene: TRBV7-2
D gene: -
CDR3 DNA: TGTGCCAGCAGCTTAAGTCGCCGACCGGATACGCAGTATTTT
CDR3 protein: CASSLSRRPDTQYF

clone size: many
J gene: TRBJ1-1
V gene: TRBV20-1
D gene: TRBD1
CDR3 DNA: TGCAGTGCTAGATCTCTCAGGGGGGTGAACACTGAAGCTTTCTTT
CDR3 protein: CSARSLRGVNTEAFF

clone size: many
J gene: TRBJ2-3
V gene: TRBV6-5
D gene: -
CDR3 DNA: TGTGCCAGCAGTTACTCGGGGGCGGCCTGGGGAAGCACAGATACGCAGTATTTT
CDR3 protein: CASSYSGAAWGSTDTQYF

clone size: few
J gene: TRBJ2-7
V gene: TRBV4-1
D gene: TRBD2
CDR3 DNA: TGCGCCAGCAGCCAAGATTGGGCTAGCGGGGGACAAAACTTCCACGAGCAGTACTTC
CDR3 protein: CASSQDWASGGQNFHEQYF

clone size: few
J gene: TRBJ1-1
V gene: TRBV30
D gene: -
CDR3 DNA: TGTGCCTGGAGTGTAGGCGCAGGCACTGAAGCTTTCTTT
CDR3 protein: CAWSVGAGTEAFF

clone size: many
J gene: TRBJ2-7
V gene: TRBV7-2
D gene: TRBD1
CDR3 DNA: TGTGCCAGCAGCTCACCGGGACAGAGATACGAGCAGTACTTC
CDR3 protein: CASSSPGQRYEQYF

clone size: few
J gene: TRBJ2-1
V gene: TRBV5-1
D gene: TRBD2
CDR3 DNA: TGCGCCAGCAGCTTGGTAGGCGGGGGCTCCTACAATGAGCAGTTCTTC
CDR3 protein: CASSLVGGGSYNEQFF

clone size: many
J gene: TRBJ1-2
V gene: TRBV20-1
D gene: -
CDR3 DNA: TGCAGTGCTCCGGGACGGCAAAACTATGGCTACACCTTC
CDR3 protein: CSAPGRQNYGYTF

clone size: many
J gene: TRBJ2-5
V gene: TRBV6-2/TRBV6-3
D gene: -
CDR3 DNA: TGTGCCAGCACCTCAAGCGGAGAGACCCAGTACTTC
CDR3 protein: CASTSSGETQYF

clone size: many
J gene: TRBJ2-1
V gene: TRBV6-1
D gene: TRBD1
CDR3 DNA: TGTGCCAGCACAAAGACAGGGACGGTTCAGTTCTTC
CDR3 protein: CASTKTGTVQFF

clone size: few
J gene: TRBJ2-3
V gene: TRBV7-2
D gene: TRBD2
CDR3 DNA: TGTGCCAGCAGCTTATTTCGGGGGGACTCCACAGATACGCAGTATTTT
CDR3 protein: CASSLFRGDSTDTQYF

clone size: many
J gene: TRBJ2-1
V gene: TRBV11-1
D gene: -
CDR3 DNA: TGTGCCAGCAGCTCAACCCCCGGGAGGGCCAGCAGGGGGTATTACAATGAGCAGTTCTTC
CDR3 protein: CASSSTPGRASRGYYNEQFF

clone size: many
J gene: TRBJ1-1
V gene: TRBV10-3
D gene: TRBD1
CDR3 DNA: TGTGCCATCAGGGGGACAGGGGACACTGAAGCTTTCTTT
CDR3 protein: CAIRGTGDTEAFF

clone size: few
J gene: TRBJ1-5
V gene: TRBV7-2
D gene: -
CDR3 DNA: TGTGCCAGCAGCCCCCGGGGGGACAATCAGCCCCAGCATTTT
CDR3 protein: CASSPRGDNQPQHF

clone size: many
J gene: TRBJ2-5
V gene: TRBV5-1
D gene: TRBD2
CDR3 DNA: TGCGCCAGCAGCTTTTGGGGACTAGCGGACGTCCAAGAGACCCAGTACTTC
CDR3 protein: CASSFWGLADVQETQYF

clone size: few
J gene: TRBJ2-7
V gene: TRBV5-5
D gene: -
CDR3 DNA: TGTGCCAGCAAGAACAATCCCGGGGACGAGCAGTACTTC
CDR3 protein: CASKNNPGDEQYF

clone size: many
J gene: TRBJ2-5
V gene: TRBV6-2/TRBV6-3
D gene: -
CDR3 DNA: TGTGCCAGCAGTTACGCCGGGTCGGAGACCCAGTACTTC
CDR3 protein: CASSYAGSETQYF

clone size: many
J gene: TRBJ1-1
V gene: TRBV6-5
D gene: TRBD1
CDR3 DNA: TGTGCCAGCACCAACCGGGACAGGGGAACTTTCTTT
CDR3 protein: CASTNRDRGTFF

clone size: many
J gene: TRBJ1-1
V gene: TRBV5-1
D gene: TRBD1
CDR3 DNA: TGCGCCAGCAGCTTGGCGGGACAGGGGGGATCTGAAGCTTTCTTT
CDR3 protein: CASSLAGQGGSEAFF

clone size: many
J gene: TRBJ1-2
V gene: TRBV29-1
D gene: TRBD1
CDR3 DNA: TGCAGCGTAGCAGGGGGCGAGGGTGGCTACACCTTC
CDR3 protein: CSVAGGEGGYTF

clone size: many
J gene: TRBJ1-1
V gene: TRBV3-1
D gene: -
CDR3 DNA: TGTGCCAGCAGCCAATTCGGGGGCAAGGGGAACACTGAAGCTTTCTTT
CDR3 protein: CASSQFGGKGNTEAFF

clone size: -
J gene: TRBJ1-2
V gene: TRBV19
D gene: -
CDR3 DNA: TGTGCCAGTAGTCCTATCCCTGTCCGGTTAAACTATGGCTACAACTTC
CDR3 protein: CASSPIPVRLNYGYNF

clone size: many
J gene: TRBJ1-2
V gene: TRBV29-1
D gene: -
CDR3 DNA: TGCAGCGTAGCGGGACTTCTTAACTATGGCTACACCTTC
CDR3 protein: CSVAGLLNYGYTF

clone size: many
J gene: TRBJ1-4
V gene: TRBV18
D gene: -
CDR3 DNA: TGTGCCAGCTCACCACCTACAGGGCCTAATGAAAAACTGTTTTTT
CDR3 protein: CASSPPTGPNEKLFF

clone size: many
J gene: TRBJ1-2
V gene: TRBV5-1
D gene: -
CDR3 DNA: TGCGCCAGCAGCTTGGTATTGCAGGGTAGTGGCTACACCTTC
CDR3 protein: CASSLVLQGSGYTF

clone size: many
J gene: TRBJ1-2
V gene: TRBV12-3/TRBV12-4
D gene: -
CDR3 DNA: TGTGCCAGCAGCCCCCGACCCTTCTATGGCTACACCTTC
CDR3 protein: CASSPRPFYGYTF

clone size: few
J gene: TRBJ1-2
V gene: TRBV5-1
D gene: -
CDR3 DNA: TGCGCCAGCGGTCAACAGGGTCCTAACTATGGCTACACCTTC
CDR3 protein: CASGQQGPNYGYTF

clone size: few
J gene: TRBJ2-7
V gene: TRBV2
D gene: -
CDR3 DNA: TGTGCCAGCAGTGAGACTTCAGGGTCCCTCTCCTACGAGCAGTACTTC
CDR3 protein: CASSETSGSLSYEQYF

clone size: -
J gene: TRBJ2-3
V gene: TRBV2
D gene: -
CDR3 DNA: TGTGCCAGCAGTGGAGGAAATACGCAGTATTTT
CDR3 protein: CASSGGNTQYF

clone size: many
J gene: TRBJ1-2
V gene: TRBV7-9
D gene: TRBD1
CDR3 DNA: TGTGCCAGCAGCCTAGGGACAGAAAACTATGGCTACACCTTC
CDR3 protein: CASSLGTENYGYTF

clone size: many
J gene: TRBJ2-1
V gene: TRBV5-1
D gene: -
CDR3 DNA: TGCGCCAGCAGCTTGGTGGGGGGCGAGTGGAATGAGCAGTTCTTC
CDR3 protein: CASSLVGGEWNEQFF

clone size: many
J gene: TRBJ2-7
V gene: TRBV5-1
D gene: -
CDR3 DNA: TGCGCCAGCAGTGTCCAAAGCGGAGTCCGCTACGAGCAGTACTTC
CDR3 protein: CASSVQSGVRYEQYF

clone size: -
J gene: TRBJ1-3
V gene: TRBV4-3
D gene: -
CDR3 DNA: TGCGCCAGCAGCCAAGGGACTTTGAGGGGAAACACCATATATTTT
CDR3 protein: CASSQGTLRGNTIYF

clone size: many
J gene: TRBJ1-1
V gene: TRBV2
D gene: -
CDR3 DNA: TGTGCCAGCAGTGAAGGGCGGGGGCTGAACACTGAAGCTTTCTTT
CDR3 protein: CASSEGRGLNTEAFF

clone size: many
J gene: TRBJ2-7
V gene: TRBV7-3
D gene: TRBD1
CDR3 DNA: TGTGCCAGCAGCTTAAGTCCAGGGACAGCGCACGAGCAGTACTTC
CDR3 protein: CASSLSPGTAHEQYF

clone size: many
J gene: TRBJ2-2
V gene: TRBV4-2
D gene: TRBD2
CDR3 DNA: TGTGCCAGCAGCCCAAAGGCGGGGGACACCGGGGAGCTGTTTTTT
CDR3 protein: CASSPKAGDTGELFF

clone size: few
J gene: TRBJ2-1
V gene: TRBV3-1
D gene: TRBD2
CDR3 DNA: TGTGCCAGCAAGCGGGGGTACTACAATGAGCAGTTCTTC
CDR3 protein: CASKRGYYNEQFF

clone size: many
J gene: TRBJ2-3
V gene: TRBV10-3
D gene: -
CDR3 DNA: TGTGCCATCAAGAAGGGGGATACGCAGTATTTT
CDR3 protein: CAIKKGDTQYF

clone size: few
J gene: TRBJ2-5
V gene: TRBV6-1
D gene: TRBD2
CDR3 DNA: TGTGCCAGCAGTACCTTAGCGGGAGGGCAAGAGACCCAGTACTTC
CDR3 protein: CASSTLAGGQETQYF

clone size: many
J gene: TRBJ2-1
V gene: TRBV24-1
D gene: TRBD2
CDR3 DNA: TGTGCCACCAGTGACTCTAGCGGTCGCTCCTACAATGAGCAGTTCTTC
CDR3 protein: CATSDSSGRSYNEQFF

clone size: once
J gene: TRBJ2-2
V gene: TRBV5-6
D gene: -
CDR3 DNA: TGTGCCATCAGCCTCGGGCTCCGGGCCTCCAACACCGGGGAGCTGTTTTTT
CDR3 protein: CAISLGLRASNTGELFF

clone size: few
J gene: TRBJ1-1
V gene: TRBV20-1
D gene: -
CDR3 DNA: TGCAGTGCTAGAGATGAAGACCGTCGCACTGAAGCTTTCTTT
CDR3 protein: CSARDEDRRTEAFF

clone size: -
J gene: TRBJ2-1
V gene: TRBV10-3
D gene: TRBD2
CDR3 DNA: TGTGCCATCAGTGAGGTGCTAGCGGGGGATTACAATGAGCAGTTCTTC
CDR3 protein: CAISEVLAGDYNEQFF

clone size: many
J gene: TRBJ2-7
V gene: TRBV20-1
D gene: TRBD2
CDR3 DNA: TGCAGTGCTAGAGAGACCGGGACTATGGACTACGAGCAGTACTTC
CDR3 protein: CSARETGTMDYEQYF

clone size: many
J gene: TRBJ2-7
V gene: TRBV5-1
D gene: TRBD1
CDR3 DNA: TGCGCCAGCAGCCACCGGGACAGGCCCTACGAGCAGTACTTC
CDR3 protein: CASSHRDRPYEQYF

clone size: few
J gene: TRBJ2-3
V gene: TRBV7-2
D gene: -
CDR3 DNA: TGTGCCAGCAGCCCCTTCTGGGAGCTATTGGCAGATACGCAGTATTTT
CDR3 protein: CASSPFWELLADTQYF

clone size: few
J gene: TRBJ2-1
V gene: TRBV7-3
D gene: TRBD2
CDR3 DNA: TGTGCCAGCAGCCCCTCCGGCGCGGGGGGACAGTTCTTC
CDR3 protein: CASSPSGAGGQFF

clone size: many
J gene: TRBJ2-1
V gene: TRBV24-1
D gene: -
CDR3 DNA: TGTGCCACCAGTGACCCCGGGCCCCGCTCCTACAATGAGCAGTTCTTC
CDR3 protein: CATSDPGPRSYNEQFF

clone size: many
J gene: TRBJ2-3
V gene: TRBV7-2
D gene: -
CDR3 DNA: TGTGCCAGCAGCCCCAGTTGGGGCACAGATACGCAGTATTTT
CDR3 protein: CASSPSWGTDTQYF

clone size: many
J gene: TRBJ2-5
V gene: TRBV7-9
D gene: -
CDR3 DNA: TGTGCCAGCAGCTTATACAGGCACCAAGAGACCCAGTACTTC
CDR3 protein: CASSLYRHQETQYF

clone size: -
J gene: TRBJ2-7
V gene: TRBV4-3
D gene: TRBD2
CDR3 DNA: TGCGCCAGCAGCCAAGAGTCTCGGGGGGACCACCACTACGAGCAGTACTTC
CDR3 protein: CASSQESRGDHHYEQYF

clone size: many
J gene: TRBJ2-3
V gene: TRBV10-3
D gene: TRBD2
CDR3 DNA: TGTGCCACCTACGAGCGGGGGGGTCGAGGGACGCAGTATTTT
CDR3 protein: CATYERGGRGTQYF

clone size: -
J gene: TRBJ2-2
V gene: TRBV29-1
D gene: -
CDR3 DNA: TGCAGCGTTGAGTATCCGAACACCGGGGAGCTGTTTTTT
CDR3 protein: CSVEYPNTGELFF

clone size: many
J gene: TRBJ1-2
V gene: TRBV5-8
D gene: TRBD1
CDR3 DNA: TGTGCCAGCAGTGGGACAGGGATCTATGGCTACACCTTC
CDR3 protein: CASSGTGIYGYTF